One and the same sample provided the 9 T cell receptor beta chains below, sequenced in a study of blood T cell repertoires in COVID-19. Assay: immunoSEQ multiplex PCR; the TCRdb copy retains only in-frame clones and omits some. Of about 140,000 clones in the sample, 60% to 85% were seen once. The sample comprised peripheral blood. The source is a man aged 50 to 59 with acute or convalescent COVID-19.

The rearrangement uses TRBV5-4 and TRBJ2-1; D is possibly TRBD2 (7 bases). This CDR3 has 15 amino acids. Germline V gene sequence: CDR1 SGHNT, CDR2 YYREEE (reference sequence). Trimming left V 3 bases short and J 3 bases short, with 13 bases between. This CDR3 reads CASSSAGANYNEQFF. In nucleotides, the CDR3 is TGTGCCAGCAGCTCGGCGGGGGCGAACTACAATGAGCAGTTCTTC.

The gene calls are TRBV5-4 and TRBJ2-5, with 14 bases fitting TRBD2. The germline CDR1 and CDR2 sequences are SGHNT and YYREEE (reference sequence). The length of the CDR3 is 16 residues. Trimming at V came to 4 bases and at J to 3 bases, leaving 5 bases not matched to a gene. The CDR3 sequence is CASSRRLAGGKETQYF. DNA for the CDR3: TGTGCCAGCAGCCGGAGACTAGCGGGGGGGAAAGAGACCCAGTACTTC.

This chain connects TRBV2 to TRBJ1-2; TRBD1 matches 9 bases. The CDR3 is 14 amino acids. After removal of 6 bases from V and 2 bases from J, the junction contained 4 bases not matched to a gene. In germline, CDR1 is SNHLY, CDR2 FYNNEI. The CDR3 nucleotides are TGTGCCAGCAGGCACGGGACAGGGAACTATGGCTACACCTTC. The encoded protein is CASRHGTGNYGYTF.

The chain carries TRBV30 and TRBJ1-1; 9 positions agree with TRBD1. The CDR3 covers 13 residues. CDR1 is GTSNPN, CDR2 SVGIG, per germline (reference sequence). Trimming removed 6 bases from V and 0 bases from J; junction bases left unmatched: 2. Written as DNA, the CDR3 is TGTGCCTGTACAGGGGGCTTGAACACTGAAGCTTTCTTT. It encodes CACTGGLNTEAFF.

The chain links TRBV4-1 to TRBJ2-2; 10 bases are a match to TRBD2. The length of the CDR3 is 17 residues. Germline V lookup: CDR1 MGHRA, CDR2 YSYEKL. The junction had 8 bases not matched to a gene; V was cut back by 1 base and J by 6 bases. CDR3 amino acids: CASSQGLAGVSSGELFF. CDR3 DNA sequence: TGCGCCAGCAGCCAAGGGCTAGCGGGGGTCTCGTCCGGGGAGCTGTTTTTT.

The chain employs TRBV6-5 and TRBJ1-2; perhaps TRBD1 as D (5 bases). V lost 7 bases and J lost 0, with 15 bases in between. The CDR3 is 15 residues long. The germline V gene encodes CDR1 MNHEY and CDR2 SVGAGI. The CDR3 DNA is TGTGCCAGCACCCCCTTGGCACAGGCTAACTATGGCTACACCTTC. This sequence encodes CASTPLAQANYGYTF.

This chain uses TRBV6-2 or TRBV6-3 with TRBJ2-1; 11 positions match TRBD1. The CDR3 length is 16 residues. V shed 6 bases and J 5 bases; nucleotides not matched to a gene: 9. In germline, CDR1 is MNHEY, CDR2 SVGEGT. CDR3 region: CASSARPGQGDNEQFF. Here the CDR3 DNA reads TGTGCCAGCAGCGCCCGGCCGGGACAGGGGGACAATGAGCAGTTCTTC.

This clone was picked up a small number of times. The rearrangement joins TRBV11-2 to TRBJ2-5; tentative D call: TRBD1 (6 bases). With 5 bases removed from V and 2 bases from J, the gap between germline ends came to 12 bases. The CDR3 is 14 residues long. CDR1 and CDR2 (germline): SGHAT, FQNNGV. The CDR3 DNA reads as TGTGCCAGCAGCCCAATCGGACAGCAAGAGACCCAGTACTTC. Translating gives CASSPIGQQETQYF.

The chain has TRBV11-2 and TRBJ2-1; TRBD2 matches 12 bases. The germline V gene encodes CDR1 SGHAT and CDR2 FQNNGV. The CDR3 covers 19 residues. J was trimmed by 5 bases and V by 0 bases; bases with no gene match: 11. The CDR3 sequence is CASSLEPPTLAGGDNEQFF. The CDR3 DNA is TGTGCCAGCAGCTTAGAACCACCGACTCTAGCGGGGGGGGACAATGAGCAGTTCTTC.